These T cell receptor beta chains were read from a single sample in a study of T cells in Graves' hyperthyroidism and ophthalmopathy. TCRdb itself ran the multiplex PCR reads through MiXCR, one entry per CDR3 protein. The repertoire holds 560,000 or so distinct CDR3 sequences, with 15% to 20% as singletons. Sequenced: blood. All receptors come from a man in his forties with Graves' ophthalmopathy. The CDR3 runs from the conserved cysteine through the conserved F or W. Fields, in order: V gene, clone size, CDR3 length, D gene, J gene, CDR3 protein, CDR3 DNA. A D gene is named only where the DNA matches it firmly. Clone size, where shown, is once, few, many, or a class for clones that have expanded.

TRBV20-1	many	11	-	TRBJ2-5	CSARRKETQYF	TGCAGTGCTAGACGTAAAGAGACCCAGTACTTC
TRBV12-3/TRBV12-4	-	13	-	TRBJ2-2	CASSRFQAGELFF	TGTGCCAGCAGTAGATTCCAGGCCGGGGAGCTGTTTTTT
TRBV20-1	many	14	TRBD1	TRBJ1-6	CSARPYRGNSPLHF	TGCAGTGCTAGACCCTACAGGGGGAATTCACCCCTCCACTTT
TRBV5-4	few	14	-	TRBJ2-5	CASSYGAGQKTQYF	TGTGCCAGCAGCTATGGGGCCGGACAAAAGACCCAGTACTTC
TRBV4-1	-	16	-	TRBJ2-3	CASSRSSGPPSDTQYF	TGCGCCAGCAGCCGTTCGAGCGGGCCCCCTTCCGATACGCAGTATTTT
TRBV4-1	-	16	TRBD1	TRBJ2-7	CASSPTTGSPSYEQYF	TGCGCCAGCAGCCCGACGACAGGGTCCCCCTCCTACGAGCAGTACTTC
TRBV28	few	15	TRBD2	TRBJ2-7	CASSLLASPSYEQYF	TGTGCCAGCAGTCTACTAGCGTCTCCATCCTACGAGCAGTACTTC
TRBV2	-	15	TRBD1	TRBJ2-1	CASRGTGTGGNEQFF	TGTGCCAGCAGAGGAACCGGGACAGGGGGCAATGAGCAGTTCTTC
TRBV19	many	15	-	TRBJ2-7	CASSRDSVGEYEQYF	TGTGCCAGTAGTCGCGACTCTGTAGGGGAATACGAGCAGTACTTC
TRBV19	-	16	TRBD1	TRBJ1-5	CASSISQGASNQPQHF	TGTGCCAGTAGTATCTCACAGGGGGCTAGCAATCAGCCCCAGCATTTT
TRBV5-1	few	15	TRBD2	TRBJ2-1	CASSPGTSGVNEQFF	TGCGCCAGCAGCCCGGGGACTAGCGGGGTTAATGAGCAGTTCTTC
TRBV6-1	-	13	-	TRBJ1-4	CASGDWGGGKLFF	TGTGCCAGCGGTGACTGGGGGGGCGGAAAACTGTTTTTT
TRBV7-8	many	15	-	TRBJ2-5	CASSLGPLVQQTQYF	TGTGCCAGCAGCTTGGGCCCTCTAGTACAACAGACCCAGTACTTC
TRBV5-4	-	13	-	TRBJ1-4	CASSHPRDEKLFF	TGTGCCAGCAGCCACCCCAGGGACGAAAAACTGTTTTTT
TRBV27	few	17	TRBD2	TRBJ2-3	CASSTRTSGRAIDTQYF	TGTGCCAGCAGTACGAGGACTAGCGGGAGGGCCATAGATACGCAGTATTTT
TRBV11-2	many	15	-	TRBJ2-1	CASSPLSWYYNEQFF	TGTGCCAGCAGCCCCCTCAGCTGGTACTACAATGAGCAGTTCTTC
TRBV19	-	16	-	TRBJ2-4	CASSPPRDRISRIQYF	TGTGCCAGTAGTCCCCCCCGGGACCGGATCTCTCGGATTCAGTACTTC
TRBV7-6	many	13	-	TRBJ2-5	CASSRTGRETQYF	TGTGCCAGCAGTAGAACGGGCCGGGAGACCCAGTACTTC
TRBV9	few	14	-	TRBJ2-1	CASSAPPWGGEQFF	TGTGCCAGCAGCGCCCCCCCTTGGGGCGGTGAGCAGTTCTTC
TRBV5-5	few	13	-	TRBJ2-5	CASSLGGDVTQYF	TGTGCCAGCAGCTTGGGTGGGGACGTGACCCAGTACTTC
TRBV27	-	14	-	TRBJ1-6	CASSETAGGSPLHF	TGTGCCAGCAGTGAAACCGCGGGGGGTTCACCCCTCCACTTT
TRBV15	few	18	-	TRBJ2-4	CATSRDQGGLGSKNIQYF	TGTGCCACCAGCAGAGATCAGGGCGGGCTGGGGAGTAAAAACATTCAGTACTTC
TRBV7-2	many	15	TRBD2	TRBJ2-7	CASSLGAGGFYEQYF	TGTGCCAGCAGCTTAGGGGCGGGAGGCTTCTACGAGCAGTACTTC
TRBV4-1	-	13	-	TRBJ2-5	CASSRTDQETQYF	TGCGCCAGCAGCCGGACAGATCAAGAGACCCAGTACTTC
TRBV6-2/TRBV6-3	many	13	-	TRBJ2-1	CASSYDRYNEQFF	TGTGCCAGCAGTTACGACCGGTACAATGAGCAGTTCTTC
TRBV6-1	few	15	-	TRBJ1-3	CASSEQTWAGNTIYF	TGTGCCAGCAGTGAGCAGACATGGGCTGGAAACACCATATATTTT
TRBV7-2	many	13	-	TRBJ1-1	CASSFPTIREAFF	TGTGCCAGCAGCTTCCCCACGATCCGCGAAGCTTTCTTT
TRBV5-1	-	17	-	TRBJ1-2	CASSLDGRLAGSYGYTF	TGCGCCAGCAGCTTGGATGGTCGGTTGGCGGGTTCCTATGGCTACACCTTC
TRBV18	many	14	-	TRBJ1-2	CASSPSLDNYGYTF	TGTGCCAGCTCACCAAGCCTAGATAACTATGGCTACACCTTC
TRBV27	-	15	TRBD2	TRBJ2-7	CASSLLGGEAYEQYF	TGTGCCAGCAGTCTCCTGGGGGGGGAGGCCTACGAGCAGTACTTC
TRBV18	-	15	TRBD1	TRBJ1-2	CASSLKQGADYGYTF	TGTGCCAGCTCACTCAAACAGGGGGCTGACTATGGCTACACCTTC
TRBV27	-	15	TRBD1	TRBJ2-1	CASSLPGQGRDEQFF	TGTGCCAGCTCCCTACCGGGACAGGGCAGGGATGAGCAGTTCTTC
TRBV7-8	few	14	-	TRBJ2-7	CASSLEVRTYEQYF	TGTGCCAGCAGCTTAGAGGTCCGGACCTACGAGCAGTACTTC
TRBV3-1	many	17	TRBD2	TRBJ2-5	CASSPLASTSGEETQYF	TGTGCCAGCAGCCCTCTCGCTTCGACTAGCGGGGAAGAGACCCAGTACTTC
TRBV30	-	12	-	TRBJ1-2	CAWSQGYYGYTF	TGTGCCTGGAGTCAGGGCTACTATGGCTACACCTTC
TRBV12-3/TRBV12-4	many	17	-	TRBJ2-1	CASSLSIGYRIYNEQFF	TGTGCCAGCAGTTTAAGCATTGGCTATAGGATCTACAATGAGCAGTTCTTC
TRBV5-1	-	14	TRBD2	TRBJ2-7	CASTYTGGSYEQYF	TGCGCCAGCACCTACACGGGGGGCTCCTACGAGCAGTACTTC
TRBV5-4	few	15	-	TRBJ2-3	CASSLDTTSTDTQYF	TGTGCCAGCAGCTTGGACACCACTAGCACAGATACGCAGTATTTT
TRBV6-1	-	13	TRBD2	TRBJ2-5	CASSEMASGGFYF	TGTGCCAGCAGTGAAATGGCGTCGGGAGGGTTTTACTTC
TRBV5-1	many	16	TRBD1	TRBJ2-1	CASSLAPGQSNNEQFF	TGCGCCAGCAGCTTGGCCCCGGGACAGTCCAACAATGAGCAGTTCTTC
TRBV3-1	-	15	-	TRBJ2-3	CASSHRNRDSDTQYF	TGTGCCAGCAGCCACCGAAACAGGGATTCAGATACGCAGTATTTT
TRBV5-1	-	15	-	TRBJ1-3	CASSKAGVPGNTIYF	TGCGCCAGCAGCAAGGCGGGGGTACCTGGAAACACCATATATTTT
TRBV28	-	14	-	TRBJ2-5	CASSWQGMGETQYF	TGTGCCAGCAGTTGGCAGGGGATGGGAGAGACCCAGTACTTC
TRBV11-2	many	14	-	TRBJ2-1	CASSLGGPVNEQFF	TGTGCCAGCAGCTTAGGGGGGCCGGTCAATGAGCAGTTCTTC
TRBV9	many	15	TRBD1	TRBJ2-3	CASSVAGQGTDTQYF	TGTGCCAGCAGCGTAGCGGGACAGGGCACAGATACGCAGTATTTT
TRBV30	-	15	TRBD2	TRBJ2-7	CAWSYGLAGGHEQYF	TGTGCCTGGAGTTACGGACTAGCGGGGGGGCACGAGCAGTACTTC
TRBV27	-	13	-	TRBJ1-2	CASRLQGNYGYTF	TGTGCCAGCAGGTTACAGGGAAACTATGGCTACACCTTC
TRBV6-1	few	14	-	TRBJ1-5	CASRGLEPNQPQHF	TGTGCCAGCAGAGGGCTTGAACCCAATCAGCCCCAGCATTTT
TRBV28	few	14	-	TRBJ2-5	CATIRGRGQETQYF	TGTGCCACCATTAGGGGCCGGGGCCAAGAGACCCAGTACTTC
TRBV20-1	many	14	TRBD2	TRBJ2-3	CSAASGVNTDTQYF	TGCAGTGCTGCTAGCGGGGTTAACACAGATACGCAGTATTTT
TRBV11-2	many	12	-	TRBJ2-1	CASSSNSNEQFF	TGTGCCAGCAGCTCAAACTCGAATGAGCAGTTCTTC
TRBV28	many	12	-	TRBJ2-1	CASTTSGREQFF	TGTGCCAGCACCACTTCTGGAAGGGAGCAGTTCTTC
TRBV9	-	14	-	TRBJ2-2	CASSVGLATGELFF	TGTGCCAGCAGCGTAGGGCTAGCTACCGGGGAGCTGTTTTTT
TRBV20-1	-	14	-	TRBJ2-1	CSARDRRSYNEQFF	TGCAGTGCTAGAGACCGGAGATCCTACAATGAGCAGTTCTTC
TRBV6-1	few	15	-	TRBJ2-7	CASKYTQGGLYEQYF	TGTGCCAGCAAGTATACCCAGGGGGGACTTTACGAGCAGTACTTC
TRBV20-1	-	15	-	TRBJ1-5	CSARSGEAINQPQHF	TGCAGTGCTCGATCCGGGGAGGCGATCAATCAGCCCCAGCATTTT